Each of the 2 T cell receptor beta chains below was sequenced from the same sample in a study of blood T cell repertoires in COVID-19. The table came from immunoSEQ multiplex PCR; TCRdb's copy has only in-frame clones and leaves some out. Of about 78,000 clones in the sample, approximately 86% were seen once. The sequenced material came from peripheral blood. These receptors were taken from a man aged 50 or older with active or convalescent COVID-19.

The gene calls are TRBV2 and TRBJ2-3; possible D gene TRBD2, 6 bases. The CDR3 totals 14 residues. Trimming shortened V by 7 bases and J by 5 bases, and 16 bases separated the two germline ends. Germline V gives CDR1 SNHLY, CDR2 FYNNEI. The CDR3 DNA follows: TGTGCCAGCATGGGGACTTGGTTGAAAGATACGCAGTATTTT. Translation: CASMGTWLKDTQYF. The full variable domain, rest sourced from reference TRBV2 and TRBJ2-3, is EPEVTQTPSHQVTQMGQEVILRCVPISNHLYFYWYRQILGQKVEFLVSFYNNEISEKSEIFDDQFSVERPDGSNFTLKIRSTKLEDSAMYFCASMGTWLKDTQYFGPGTRLTVL.

The V call is TRBV2, the J call TRBJ1-5, with TRBD1 matching 12 bases. There are 18 residues in the CDR3. V shed 5 bases, J shed 1 base, and the junction held 9 bases outside the gene matches. The germline V gene has CDR1 SNHLY and CDR2 FYNNEI. Written as DNA, the CDR3 is TGTGCCAGCAGTAAAGAGGGACAGGGGGCTGGGAGCAATCAGCCCCAGCATTTT. Translating it yields CASSKEGQGAGSNQPQHF. Complete variable domain (other parts from reference TRBV2 and TRBJ1-5): EPEVTQTPSHQVTQMGQEVILRCVPISNHLYFYWYRQILGQKVEFLVSFYNNEISEKSEIFDDQFSVERPDGSNFTLKIRSTKLEDSAMYFCASSKEGQGAGSNQPQHFGDGTRLSIL.